These 17 T cell receptor beta chains came from one sample sequenced in a study of PD-L1 blockade in urothelial cancer. Time point reported: pretreatment peripheral blood. TCRdb's copy holds only in-frame clones and misses some; the assay was immunoSEQ multiplex PCR. Among tens of thousands of clones listed, 85% to 90% were seen once. Sequenced material: PBMCs, taken around atezolizumab (anti-PD-L1) treatment. The receptors were sampled from a man in his 60s with urothelial cancer.

The chain recombines TRBV4-3 with TRBJ1-4; D is perhaps TRBD1 (6 bases). CDR3 size: 14 residues. Trimming pared 0 bases from V and 14 bases from J, leaving 16 bases between. Germline V lookup: CDR1 LGHNA, CDR2 YSLEER. DNA of the CDR3: TGCGCCAGCAGCCAAGACACACAGGGTGTTGGTCTGTTTTTT. Its protein is CASSQDTQGVGLFF.

V usage is TRBV2 and J usage is TRBJ2-1; perhaps TRBD1 as D (6 bases). Germline V CDR1 and CDR2: SNHLY, FYNNEI. V was clipped by 4 bases and J by 7 bases, with 17 bases between them. The CDR3 sequence is 15 residues long. Here the CDR3 DNA reads TGTGCCAGCAGTGTGGTGGGGGCCTTAAAGAATGAGCAGTTCTTC. Translated, it gives CASSVVGALKNEQFF.

This chain connects TRBV11-2 to TRBJ1-1; no definite D call. From germline, CDR1 is SGHAT and CDR2 FQNNGV. CDR3 length: 12 residues. Deletions cut 4 bases from V and 7 bases from J, with 10 bases between. CDR3 region: CASSSVQIEAFF. Here the CDR3 DNA reads TGTGCCAGCAGCTCAGTCCAGATTGAAGCTTTCTTT.

CDR3 nucleotides: TGTGCCAGCAGCTCCACAGGAATTATGAACACTGAAGCTTTCTTT. Translated: CASSSTGIMNTEAFF. The rearrangement joins TRBV7-2 to TRBJ1-1; possibly TRBD1 for D (5 bases). The V and J ends lost 4 bases and 0 bases respectively, with 12 bases between them. This CDR3 spans 15 amino acids. The V gene's germline CDR1 is SGHTA and CDR2 FQGNSA.

The rearrangement joins TRBV5-1 to TRBJ2-3, with D maybe TRBD2 (6 bases). V was trimmed by 4 bases and J by 2 bases, leaving 14 bases between them. Germline CDR1 reads SGHRS; CDR2 reads YFSETQ. The CDR3 spans 15 residues. The CDR3 spells CASSAGLPSTDTQYF. For the CDR3, the DNA is TGCGCCAGCAGCGCGGGACTTCCCTCCACAGATACGCAGTATTTT.

The V gene is TRBV7-3, the J gene TRBJ2-3; 10 bases are shared with TRBD2. J lost 0 bases, V lost 5 bases, and 2 bases had no gene match. Germline V lookup: CDR1 SGHTA, CDR2 FQGTGA. CDR3 length: 15 residues. This CDR3 reads CASSKTSGSTDTQYF. Written as DNA, the CDR3 is TGTGCCAGCAGCAAGACTAGCGGGAGCACAGATACGCAGTATTTT.

The rearrangement links TRBV18 to TRBJ2-7; TRBD1 aligns across 9 bases. Germline trimming cut 4 bases from V and 3 bases from J; bases unmatched to any gene: 7. This CDR3 comprises 15 residues. The germline V gene has CDR1 KGHSH and CDR2 LQKENI. In nucleotides, the CDR3 is TGTGCCAGCTCACGATCGACAGGGGGGTACTACGAGCAGTACTTC. Translated, it gives CASSRSTGGYYEQYF. The whole variable domain, remainder taken from reference TRBV18 and TRBJ2-7, is NAGVMQNPRHLVRRRGQEARLRCSPMKGHSHVYWYRQLPEEGLKFMVYLQKENIIDESGMPKERFSAEFPKEGPSILRIQQVVRGDSAAYFCASSRSTGGYYEQYFGPGTRLTVT.

The CDR3 sequence is CSVVDRASNYGYTF. CDR3 coding DNA: TGCAGCGTCGTCGACAGGGCTTCCAACTATGGCTACACCTTC. V usage is TRBV29-1 and J usage is TRBJ1-2; 7 bases are a match to TRBD1. This CDR3 is built from 14 residues. The junction had 9 bases not matched to a gene; V was cut back by 6 bases and J by 2 bases. The V gene's germline CDR1 is SQVTM and CDR2 ANQGSEA. Together with reference TRBV29-1 and TRBJ1-2, the CDR3 gives the full variable domain: SAVISQKPSRDICQRGTSLTIQCQVDSQVTMMFWYRQQPGQSLTLIATANQGSEATYESGFVIDKFPISRPNLTFSTLTVSNMSPEDSSIYLCSVVDRASNYGYTFGSGTRLTVV.

The gene calls are TRBV30 and TRBJ2-5; 7 positions agree with TRBD1. The CDR3 has 12 residues. CDR1 is GTSNPN and CDR2 is SVGIG in the germline V gene (reference sequence). V was pared by 0 bases and J by 5 bases, with 0 bases of the junction left unmatched. CDR3: CAWSVQGETQYF. DNA for the CDR3: TGTGCCTGGAGTGTACAGGGGGAGACCCAGTACTTC.

The genes are TRBV2 and TRBJ2-5; 7 bases line up with TRBD2. V gave up 6 bases and J gave up 4 bases; unmatched junction bases: 20. Germline lookup yields CDR1 SNHLY and CDR2 FYNNEI. This CDR3 region has 18 residues. This CDR3 reads CASRDPRAPGLRAETQYF. DNA of the CDR3: TGTGCCAGCAGAGATCCGCGAGCTCCGGGACTAAGGGCAGAGACCCAGTACTTC. The variable domain in full, completed from reference TRBV2 and TRBJ2-5, reads EPEVTQTPSHQVTQMGQEVILRCVPISNHLYFYWYRQILGQKVEFLVSFYNNEISEKSEIFDDQFSVERPDGSNFTLKIRSTKLEDSAMYFCASRDPRAPGLRAETQYFGPGTRLLVL.

This chain uses TRBV2 with TRBJ2-5, with a tentative D call TRBD2 (5 bases). Germline V lookup: CDR1 SNHLY, CDR2 FYNNEI. V dropped 11 bases and J dropped 5 bases, with 18 bases sitting between them. CDR3 length equals 13 residues. As DNA, the CDR3 is TGTGCCCGACGGACTTGGGTGTCGGAGACCCAGTACTTC. This sequence encodes CARRTWVSETQYF.

The chain joins TRBV4-1 to TRBJ2-3, with 12 bases that match TRBD2. The V segment lost 4 bases and the J segment 3 bases; nucleotides outside the gene matches: 8. Germline assignment: CDR1 MGHRA and CDR2 YSYEKL. This CDR3 has 17 amino acids. This CDR3 is CASSPDGLAGRTDTQYF. The CDR3 bases are TGCGCCAGCAGCCCCGACGGACTAGCGGGGCGTACAGATACGCAGTATTTT.

The chain employs TRBV6-6 and TRBJ2-5; D uncertain. Germline-derived CDR1 and CDR2 are MNHNY and SVGAGI (reference sequence). The CDR3 covers 12 residues. V was cut by 5 bases and J by 4 bases, with 8 bases left in between. The CDR3 loop is CASSNPVETQYF. The CDR3 bases are TGTGCCAGCAGTAACCCGGTAGAGACCCAGTACTTC.

The V gene is TRBV18, the J gene TRBJ2-1; 9 nucleotides agree with TRBD2. Germline CDR1 and CDR2: KGHSH and LQKENI. This CDR3 has 15 residues. The V segment lost 3 bases and the J segment 4 bases; nucleotides outside the gene matches: 4. The CDR3 DNA reads as TGTGCCAGCTCACCGGCGGGAGGGCCGTACAATGAGCAGTTCTTC. Protein sequence: CASSPAGGPYNEQFF. Combining the CDR3 with reference TRBV18 and TRBJ2-1 gives the whole variable domain NAGVMQNPRHLVRRRGQEARLRCSPMKGHSHVYWYRQLPEEGLKFMVYLQKENIIDESGMPKERFSAEFPKEGPSILRIQQVVRGDSAAYFCASSPAGGPYNEQFFGPGTRLTVL.

The chain has TRBV4-2 and TRBJ2-7, with TRBD2 matching 9 bases. The germline gives CDR1 LGHNA, CDR2 YNFKEQ. Unmatched junction bases numbered 14, after V lost 4 bases and J lost 4 bases. CDR3 length: 17 amino acids. CDR3 DNA sequence: TGTGCCAGCAGCCCCGCGGGGGGGGATAGCGGGTTATACGAGCAGTACTTC. It is translated as CASSPAGGDSGLYEQYF.

The chain is built from TRBV4-3 and TRBJ2-7; 8 nucleotides line up with TRBD1. This CDR3 has 13 amino acids. Germline V gene sequence: CDR1 LGHNA, CDR2 YSLEER. V was clipped by 4 bases and J by 7 bases; unmatched bases: 6. The CDR3 loop is CASSPGWTGEQYF. CDR3 DNA sequence: TGCGCCAGCAGCCCCGGGTGGACAGGGGAGCAGTACTTC.

The chain employs TRBV19 and TRBJ1-3, with D uncertain. The germline V gene encodes CDR1 LNHDA and CDR2 SQIVND (reference sequence). The CDR3 length is 12 residues. The V and J ends lost 10 bases and 4 bases respectively, with 11 bases between them. This chain's CDR3 is CATTPGGNTIYF. CDR3 DNA sequence: TGTGCCACAACCCCCGGGGGAAACACCATATATTTT.